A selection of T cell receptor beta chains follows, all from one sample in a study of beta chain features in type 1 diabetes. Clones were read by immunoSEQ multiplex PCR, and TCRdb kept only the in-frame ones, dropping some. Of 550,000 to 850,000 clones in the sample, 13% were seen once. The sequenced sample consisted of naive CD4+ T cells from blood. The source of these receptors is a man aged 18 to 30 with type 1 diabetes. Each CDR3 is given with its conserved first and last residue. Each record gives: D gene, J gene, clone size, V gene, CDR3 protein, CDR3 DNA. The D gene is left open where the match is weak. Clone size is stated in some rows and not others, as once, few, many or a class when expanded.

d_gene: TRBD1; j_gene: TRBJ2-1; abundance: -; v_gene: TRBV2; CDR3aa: CAKTGGLYNEQFF; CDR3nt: TGTGCCAAAACAGGGGGGCTCTACAATGAGCAGTTCTTC
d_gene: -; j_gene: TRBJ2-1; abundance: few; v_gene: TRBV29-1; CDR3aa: CSVGVSSYNEQFF; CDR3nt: TGCAGCGTGGGGGTGAGCTCCTACAATGAGCAGTTCTTC
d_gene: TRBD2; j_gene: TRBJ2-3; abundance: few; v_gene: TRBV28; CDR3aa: CASSSIAGGALPQYF; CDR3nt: TGTGCCAGCAGTTCCATAGCGGGGGGGGCCCTTCCGCAGTATTTT
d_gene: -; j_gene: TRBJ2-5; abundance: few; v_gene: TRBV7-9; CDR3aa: CASSLAVANGETQYF; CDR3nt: TGTGCCAGCAGCTTAGCGGTGGCTAATGGAGAGACCCAGTACTTC
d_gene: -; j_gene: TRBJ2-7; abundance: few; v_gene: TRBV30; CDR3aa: CAWSVATHEQYF; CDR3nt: TGTGCCTGGAGTGTGGCCACCCACGAGCAGTACTTC
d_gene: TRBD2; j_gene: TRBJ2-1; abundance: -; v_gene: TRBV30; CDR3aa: CAWSRIAGGHNGEQFF; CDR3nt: TGTGCCTGGAGTAGGATAGCGGGGGGGCACAACGGTGAGCAGTTCTTC
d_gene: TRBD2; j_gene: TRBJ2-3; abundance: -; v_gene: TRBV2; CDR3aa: CASSLAGGSTDTQYF; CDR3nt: TGTGCCAGCAGTTTAGCGGGGGGGAGCACAGATACGCAGTATTTT
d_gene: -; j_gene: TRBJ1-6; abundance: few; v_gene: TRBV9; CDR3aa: CASSTRGDPESPLHF; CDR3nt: TGTGCCAGCAGCACTCGAGGGGACCCGGAATCACCCCTCCACTTT
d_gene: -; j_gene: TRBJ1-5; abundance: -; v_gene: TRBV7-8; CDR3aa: CASSLKVAGVQPQHF; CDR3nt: TGTGCCAGCAGCTTAAAGGTGGCAGGGGTTCAGCCCCAGCATTTT
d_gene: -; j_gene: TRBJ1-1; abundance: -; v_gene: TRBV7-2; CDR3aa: CASSPDRGRDEAFF; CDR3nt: TGTGCCAGCAGCCCCGATCGGGGTAGGGATGAAGCTTTCTTT
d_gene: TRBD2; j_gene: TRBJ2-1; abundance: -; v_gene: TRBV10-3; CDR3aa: CAISNLAGYNEQFF; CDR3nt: TGTGCCATCAGTAACCTAGCGGGGTACAATGAGCAGTTCTTC
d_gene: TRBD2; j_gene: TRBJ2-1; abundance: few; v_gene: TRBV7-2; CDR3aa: CASSSPSGLAGTHYNEQFF; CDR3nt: TGTGCCAGCAGCTCTCCGTCGGGATTAGCGGGGACGCACTACAATGAGCAGTTCTTC
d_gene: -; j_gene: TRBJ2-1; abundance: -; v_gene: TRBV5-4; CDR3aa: CASSTDSVNEQFF; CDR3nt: TGTGCCAGCAGCACCGACTCCGTGAATGAGCAGTTCTTC
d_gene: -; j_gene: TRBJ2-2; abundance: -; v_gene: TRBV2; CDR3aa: CASKVNTGELFF; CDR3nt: TGTGCCAGCAAAGTGAACACCGGGGAGCTGTTTTTT
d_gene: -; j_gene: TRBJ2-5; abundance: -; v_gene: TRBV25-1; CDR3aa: CASGDSPQETQYF; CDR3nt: TGTGCCAGCGGCGACAGCCCCCAAGAGACCCAGTACTTC
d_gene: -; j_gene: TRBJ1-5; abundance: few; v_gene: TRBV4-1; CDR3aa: CASSQEEGNQPQHF; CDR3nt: TGCGCCAGCAGCCAAGAGGAGGGCAATCAGCCCCAGCATTTT
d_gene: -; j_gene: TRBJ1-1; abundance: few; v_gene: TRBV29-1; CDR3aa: CSVDVQGRWTTEAFF; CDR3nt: TGCAGCGTTGATGTCCAGGGGCGCTGGACAACTGAAGCTTTCTTT
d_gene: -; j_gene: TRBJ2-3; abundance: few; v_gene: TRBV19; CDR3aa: CASSIEQVSTDTQYF; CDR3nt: TGTGCCAGTAGTATAGAGCAGGTTAGCACAGATACGCAGTATTTT
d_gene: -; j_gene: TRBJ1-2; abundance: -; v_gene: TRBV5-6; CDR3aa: CASSLVGGEHYGYTF; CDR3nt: TGTGCCAGCAGCTTGGTCGGAGGGGAGCACTATGGCTACACCTTC
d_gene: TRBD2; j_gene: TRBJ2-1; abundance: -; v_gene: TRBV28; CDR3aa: CASSFGLAGGHEQFF; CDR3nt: TGTGCCAGCAGTTTTGGACTAGCGGGGGGGCATGAGCAGTTCTTC
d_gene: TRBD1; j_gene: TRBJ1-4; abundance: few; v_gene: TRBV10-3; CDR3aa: CAISPSGTGVEKLFF; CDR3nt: TGTGCCATCAGTCCCTCCGGGACAGGGGTTGAAAAACTGTTTTTT
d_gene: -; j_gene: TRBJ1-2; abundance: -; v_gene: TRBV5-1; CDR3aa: CASSLAMDRSYGYTF; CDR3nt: TGCGCCAGCAGCTTAGCGATGGACAGATCCTATGGCTACACCTTC
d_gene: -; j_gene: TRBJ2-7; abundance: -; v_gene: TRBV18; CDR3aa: CASSIGDTYEQYF; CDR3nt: TGTGCCAGCTCGATAGGTGACACCTACGAGCAGTACTTC
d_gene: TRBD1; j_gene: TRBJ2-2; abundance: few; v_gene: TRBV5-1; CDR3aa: CASSFGTGVSGELFF; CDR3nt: TGCGCCAGCAGCTTCGGGACAGGGGTGTCCGGGGAGCTGTTTTTT
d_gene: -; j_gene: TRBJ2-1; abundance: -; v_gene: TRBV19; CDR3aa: CASSSQGSVYNEQFF; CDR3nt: TGTGCCAGTAGTTCACAGGGAAGTGTCTACAATGAGCAGTTCTTC
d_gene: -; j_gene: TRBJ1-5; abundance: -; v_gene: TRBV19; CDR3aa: CASSIGEGRLSNQPQHF; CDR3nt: TGTGCCAGTAGTATCGGGGAGGGACGTCTTAGCAATCAGCCCCAGCATTTT
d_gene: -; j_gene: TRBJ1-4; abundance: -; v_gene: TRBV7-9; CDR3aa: CASTTARGFYEKLFF; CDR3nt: TGTGCCAGCACTACCGCGAGGGGGTTTTACGAAAAACTGTTTTTT
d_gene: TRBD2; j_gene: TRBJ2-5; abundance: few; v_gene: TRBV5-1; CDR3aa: CASSPYWTSGGQETQYF; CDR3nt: TGCGCCAGCAGCCCCTATTGGACTAGCGGGGGCCAAGAGACCCAGTACTTC
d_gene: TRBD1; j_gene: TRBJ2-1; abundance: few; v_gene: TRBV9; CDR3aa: CASSVARTGILIDEQFF; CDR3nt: TGTGCCAGCAGCGTAGCTAGGACAGGGATTTTGATTGATGAGCAGTTCTTC
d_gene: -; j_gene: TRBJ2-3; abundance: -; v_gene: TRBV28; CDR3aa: CASSPGSGRPRTDTQYF; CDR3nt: TGTGCCAGCAGTCCCGGCTCTGGCAGGCCCCGAACAGATACGCAGTATTTT
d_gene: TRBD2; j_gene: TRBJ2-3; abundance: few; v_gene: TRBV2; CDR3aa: CASSASGGTDTQYF; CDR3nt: TGTGCCAGCAGTGCCAGCGGGGGCACAGATACGCAGTATTTT
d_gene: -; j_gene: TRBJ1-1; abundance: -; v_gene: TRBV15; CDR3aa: CATKQGYTEAFF; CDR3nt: TGTGCCACCAAGCAGGGGTACACTGAAGCTTTCTTT
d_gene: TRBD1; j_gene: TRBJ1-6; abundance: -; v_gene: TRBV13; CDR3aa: CASSLGTTGTYGSPLHF; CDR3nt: TGTGCCAGCAGCTTGGGGACGACAGGGACTTATGGCTCACCCCTCCACTTT
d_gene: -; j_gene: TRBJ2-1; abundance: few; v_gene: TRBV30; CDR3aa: CAWSIYNEQFF; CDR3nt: TGTGCCTGGAGTATTTACAATGAGCAGTTCTTC
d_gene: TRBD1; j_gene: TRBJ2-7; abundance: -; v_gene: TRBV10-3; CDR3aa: CAIREAQGSYEQYF; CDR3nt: TGTGCCATCCGGGAAGCACAGGGGTCCTACGAGCAGTACTTC
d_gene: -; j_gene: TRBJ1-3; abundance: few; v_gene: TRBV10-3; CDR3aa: CAISEGQLSGNTIYF; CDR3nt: TGTGCCATCAGTGAGGGACAGCTCTCTGGAAACACCATATATTTT
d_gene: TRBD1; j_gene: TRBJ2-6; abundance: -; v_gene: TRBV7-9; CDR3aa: CASSQPGQTNSGANVLTF; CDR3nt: TGTGCCAGCAGCCAACCGGGACAGACTAACTCTGGGGCCAACGTCCTGACTTTC
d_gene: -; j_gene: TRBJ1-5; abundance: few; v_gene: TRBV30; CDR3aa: CAWSAQDGGGYSNQPQHF; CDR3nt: TGTGCCTGGAGTGCCCAAGATGGGGGTGGTTATAGCAATCAGCCCCAGCATTTT
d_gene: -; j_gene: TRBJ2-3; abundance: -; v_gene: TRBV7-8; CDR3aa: CASSLFGTLTDTQYF; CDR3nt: TGTGCCAGCAGCTTATTCGGGACCCTTACAGATACGCAGTATTTT
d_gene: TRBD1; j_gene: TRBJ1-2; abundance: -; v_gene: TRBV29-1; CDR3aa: CSVGGAQGFPSYGYTF; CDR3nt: TGCAGCGTTGGGGGAGCACAGGGGTTTCCGTCCTATGGCTACACCTTC
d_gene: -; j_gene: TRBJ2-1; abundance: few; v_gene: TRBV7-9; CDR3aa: CASSLGPHNEQFF; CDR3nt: TGTGCCAGCAGCTTAGGGCCCCACAATGAGCAGTTCTTC
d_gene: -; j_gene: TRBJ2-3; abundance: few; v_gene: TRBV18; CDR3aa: CASSPPGIGWRDTQYF; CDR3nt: TGTGCCAGCTCACCCCCTGGGATCGGTTGGAGAGATACGCAGTATTTT
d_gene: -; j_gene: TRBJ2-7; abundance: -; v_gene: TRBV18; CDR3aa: CASSPTDLSYEQYF; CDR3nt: TGTGCCAGCTCACCGACGGACCTCTCCTACGAGCAGTACTTC
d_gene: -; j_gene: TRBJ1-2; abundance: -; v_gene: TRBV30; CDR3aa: CAWSQGNGGYTF; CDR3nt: TGTGCCTGGTCCCAGGGGAATGGGGGCTACACCTTC
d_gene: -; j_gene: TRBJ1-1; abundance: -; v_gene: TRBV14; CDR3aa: CASSPGWANTEAFF; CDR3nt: TGTGCCAGCAGCCCTGGTTGGGCGAACACTGAAGCTTTCTTT